The following is a T cell receptor beta chain sequence with its context. The data were obtained in a study of T cells expressing NK-cell markers. TCRdb reanalyzed the 5' RACE reads and collapses them to one entry per CDR3 protein, without DNA. In total, the table holds about 460,000 distinct CDR3 sequences. The CDR3 is made up of 15 amino acids. The germline V gene encodes CDR1 MNHEY and CDR2 SMNVEV (reference sequence). This chain connects TRBV27 to TRBJ1-1; TCRdb's D call, TRBD1, is unchecked because there is no DNA. This TCR was recovered from a woman aged 45-60 years in good health. Input material: blood T cells: a sorted CD56 or NKG2C T cell subset, CD4+ or CD8+ T cells, or bulk PBMC T cells (not recorded which). The CDR3 sequence is CASSPDRPMNTEAFF.